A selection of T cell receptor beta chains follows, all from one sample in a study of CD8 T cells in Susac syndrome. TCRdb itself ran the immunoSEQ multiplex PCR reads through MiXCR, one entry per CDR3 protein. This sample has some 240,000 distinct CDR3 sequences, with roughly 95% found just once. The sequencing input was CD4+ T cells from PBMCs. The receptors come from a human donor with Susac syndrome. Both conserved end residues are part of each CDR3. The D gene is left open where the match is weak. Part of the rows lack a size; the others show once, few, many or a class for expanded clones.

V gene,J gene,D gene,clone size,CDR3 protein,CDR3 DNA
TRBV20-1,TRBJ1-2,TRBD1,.,CSASRQGVWNYGYTF,TGCAGTGCCTCGAGACAGGGTGTTTGGAACTATGGCTACACCTTC
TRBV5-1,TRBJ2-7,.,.,CASSLTAGQGHSYEQYF,TGCGCCAGCAGCTTGACGGCTGGGCAGGGTCACTCCTACGAGCAGTACTTC
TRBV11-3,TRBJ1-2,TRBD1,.,CASSLEAGGANTF,TGTGCCAGCAGCTTAGAGGCAGGGGGCGCGAACACCTTC
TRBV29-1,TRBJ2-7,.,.,CSVDGGRRLEQYF,TGCAGCGTTGACGGGGGTAGGCGCCTCGAGCAGTACTTC
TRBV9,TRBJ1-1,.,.,CASSAKAGHNTEAFF,TGTGCCAGCAGCGCAAAAGCGGGACACAACACTGAAGCTTTCTTT
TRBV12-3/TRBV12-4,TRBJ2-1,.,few,CASSLLGGSYNEQFF,TGTGCCAGCAGTTTATTGGGGGGCTCGTACAATGAGCAGTTCTTC
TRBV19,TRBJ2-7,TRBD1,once,CAISGTGHYEQYF,TGTGCCATCTCCGGGACAGGCCACTACGAGCAGTACTTC
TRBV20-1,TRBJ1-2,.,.,CSASFEYGYTF,TGCAGTGCTAGTTTCGAGTATGGCTACACCTTC
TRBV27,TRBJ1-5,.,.,CASSLFRGQPQHF,TGTGCCAGCAGTTTATTTAGGGGTCAGCCCCAGCATTTT
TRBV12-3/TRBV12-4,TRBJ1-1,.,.,CASSSLSRVNTEAFF,TGTGCCAGCAGTTCCCTATCCCGGGTGAACACTGAAGCTTTCTTT
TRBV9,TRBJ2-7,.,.,CASSAFPTGRADEQYF,TGTGCCAGCAGCGCGTTCCCCACAGGGCGGGCCGACGAGCAGTACTTC
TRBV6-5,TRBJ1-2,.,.,CASSTRQVSGGYTF,TGTGCCAGCAGTACTCGACAGGTATCAGGCGGCTACACCTTC
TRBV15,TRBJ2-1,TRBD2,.,CATSRALAGDNEQFF,TGTGCCACCAGCAGAGCCCTAGCGGGGGACAATGAGCAGTTCTTC
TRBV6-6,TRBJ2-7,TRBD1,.,CASIPTGDYEQYF,TGTGCCAGCATCCCGACAGGGGACTACGAGCAGTACTTC
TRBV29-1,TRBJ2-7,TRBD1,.,CSVETQGAYEQYF,TGCAGCGTTGAAACACAGGGGGCCTACGAGCAGTACTTC
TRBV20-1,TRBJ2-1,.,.,CSARAGQSSYNEQFF,TGCAGTGCTAGGGCAGGACAGAGCTCCTACAATGAGCAGTTCTTC
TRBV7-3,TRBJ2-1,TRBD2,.,CASSLLLAGLNEQFF,TGTGCCAGCAGCTTACTTTTAGCGGGACTTAATGAGCAGTTCTTC
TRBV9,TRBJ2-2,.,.,CASSPWGLNTGELFF,TGTGCCAGCAGCCCGTGGGGTCTGAACACCGGGGAGCTGTTTTTT
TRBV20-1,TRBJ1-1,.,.,CSALDLGRTNTEAFF,TGCAGTGCCCTCGATTTGGGACGGACGAACACTGAAGCTTTCTTT
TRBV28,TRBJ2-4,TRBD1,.,CASSLSPGQGFKNIQYF,TGTGCCAGCAGTTTATCTCCGGGACAGGGTTTCAAAAACATTCAGTACTTC
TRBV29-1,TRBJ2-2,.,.,CSGASGTNTGELFF,TGCAGCGGAGCGAGCGGTACGAACACCGGGGAGCTGTTTTTT
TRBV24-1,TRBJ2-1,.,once,CATSNGARALDEQFF,TGTGCCACCAGTAACGGGGCCCGCGCTCTTGATGAGCAGTTCTTC
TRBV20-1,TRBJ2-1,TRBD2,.,CSARKTSGALNEQFF,TGCAGTGCTAGAAAGACTAGCGGAGCCCTCAATGAGCAGTTCTTC
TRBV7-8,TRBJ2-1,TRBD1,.,CASSLTQGQGYNEQFF,TGTGCCAGCAGCTTAACACAGGGACAGGGGTACAATGAGCAGTTCTTC
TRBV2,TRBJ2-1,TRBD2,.,CASSRPGLAGIHEQFF,TGTGCCAGCAGTAGGCCGGGACTAGCGGGCATCCATGAGCAGTTCTTC
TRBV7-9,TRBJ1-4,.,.,CASMSQEIYKEKLFF,TGTGCCAGCATGAGCCAGGAGATTTACAAGGAAAAACTGTTTTTT
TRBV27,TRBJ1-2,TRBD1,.,CASSLRTGVGNYGYTF,TGTGCCAGCAGTTTGCGGACAGGGGTCGGCAACTATGGCTACACCTTC
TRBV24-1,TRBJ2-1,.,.,CATSDFRRELAYNEQFF,TGTGCCACCAGTGATTTTCGTAGGGAGCTGGCCTACAATGAGCAGTTCTTC
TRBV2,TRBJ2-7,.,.,CASSATYEQYF,TGTGCCAGCAGTGCTACCTACGAGCAGTACTTC
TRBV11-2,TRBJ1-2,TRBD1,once,CASSSDREAYGYTF,TGTGCCAGCAGCTCGGACAGGGAGGCATATGGCTACACCTTC
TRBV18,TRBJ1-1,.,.,CASSPQTVEAFF,TGTGCCAGCTCACCGCAGACAGTCGAAGCTTTCTTT
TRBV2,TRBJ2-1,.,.,CASGANEQFF,TGTGCCTCGGGGGCTAATGAGCAGTTCTTC
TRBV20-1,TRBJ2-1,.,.,CSARPGGEPEQFF,TGCAGTGCTAGACCAGGAGGGGAGCCTGAGCAGTTCTTC
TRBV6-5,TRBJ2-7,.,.,CASSYWTGEQYF,TGTGCCAGCAGTTACTGGACGGGAGAGCAGTACTTC
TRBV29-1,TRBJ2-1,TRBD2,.,CSVEELASGRVGEQFF,TGCAGCGTTGAAGAATTGGCTAGCGGGAGGGTAGGTGAGCAGTTCTTC
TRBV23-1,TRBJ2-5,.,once,CASPIKTQYF,TGCGCCAGCCCCATCAAGACCCAGTACTTC
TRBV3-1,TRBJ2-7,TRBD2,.,CASSQERAGGVNEQYF,TGTGCCAGCAGCCAAGAACGGGCGGGAGGGGTGAACGAGCAGTACTTC
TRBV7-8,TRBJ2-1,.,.,CASSSRVSSYNEQFF,TGTGCCAGCAGCTCCAGGGTTAGCTCCTACAATGAGCAGTTCTTC
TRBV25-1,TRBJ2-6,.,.,CASSSRVDTAGANVLTF,TGTGCCAGCAGCTCGAGGGTTGACACTGCAGGGGCCAACGTCCTGACTTTC
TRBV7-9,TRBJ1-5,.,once,CATSDTISNQPQHF,TGTGCCACGTCCGACACGATTAGCAATCAGCCCCAGCATTTT
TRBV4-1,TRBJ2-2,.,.,CASSQGQGPPGELFF,TGCGCCAGCAGCCAGGGGCAGGGACCACCCGGGGAGCTGTTTTTT
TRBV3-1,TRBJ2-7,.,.,CASSEVVRQTYEQYF,TGTGCCAGCAGCGAAGTCGTTCGGCAGACCTACGAGCAGTACTTC
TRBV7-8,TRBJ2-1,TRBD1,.,CASSPGQGRRNEQFF,TGTGCCAGCAGCCCGGGACAGGGGAGACGCAATGAGCAGTTCTTC
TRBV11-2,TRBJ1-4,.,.,CASSPIGVGLFF,TGTGCCAGCAGCCCGATCGGGGTCGGACTGTTTTTT
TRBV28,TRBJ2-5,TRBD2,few,CASSLGTSGQETQYF,TGTGCCAGCAGTTTGGGCACTAGCGGACAAGAGACCCAGTACTTC
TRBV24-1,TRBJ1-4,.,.,CATRKFREGRKRLFF,TGTGCCACCAGGAAATTCAGGGAAGGCCGAAAAAGGCTGTTTTTT
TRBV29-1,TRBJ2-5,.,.,CSGEPGPRGETQYF,TGCAGCGGGGAACCGGGACCGAGAGGAGAGACCCAGTACTTC
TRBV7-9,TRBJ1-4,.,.,CASSRTVRNEKLFF,TGTGCCAGCAGCCGGACGGTACGAAATGAAAAACTGTTTTTT
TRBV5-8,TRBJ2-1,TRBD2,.,CASSFALTSEPYNEQFF,TGTGCCAGCAGCTTTGCTCTTACTAGCGAACCCTACAATGAGCAGTTCTTC
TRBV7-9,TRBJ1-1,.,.,CASSLGALPEAFF,TGTGCCAGCAGCTTAGGAGCTCTCCCCGAAGCTTTCTTT
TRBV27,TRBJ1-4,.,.,CASSRQTAEKLFF,TGTGCCAGCAGTCGGCAGACTGCCGAAAAACTGTTTTTT
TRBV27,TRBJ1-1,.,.,CASSLYGNMNTEAFF,TGTGCCAGCAGTTTATACGGAAATATGAACACTGAAGCTTTCTTT
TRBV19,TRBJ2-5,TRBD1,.,CASSNRGLSQETQYF,TGTGCCAGTAGTAACAGGGGGTTGAGCCAAGAGACCCAGTACTTC